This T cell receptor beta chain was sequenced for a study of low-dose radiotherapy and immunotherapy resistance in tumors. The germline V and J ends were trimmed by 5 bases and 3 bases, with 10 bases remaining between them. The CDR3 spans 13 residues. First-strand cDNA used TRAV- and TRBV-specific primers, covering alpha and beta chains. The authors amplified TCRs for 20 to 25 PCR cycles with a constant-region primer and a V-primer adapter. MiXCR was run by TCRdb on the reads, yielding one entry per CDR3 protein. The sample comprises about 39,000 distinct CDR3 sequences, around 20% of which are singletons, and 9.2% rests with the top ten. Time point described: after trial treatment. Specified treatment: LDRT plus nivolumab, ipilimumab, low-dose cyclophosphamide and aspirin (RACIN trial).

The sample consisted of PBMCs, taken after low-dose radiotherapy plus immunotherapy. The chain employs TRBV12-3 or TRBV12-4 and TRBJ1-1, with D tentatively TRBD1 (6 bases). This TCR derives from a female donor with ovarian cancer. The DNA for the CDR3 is TGTGCCAGCAGTCCCGGGACACACACTGAAGCTTTCTTT. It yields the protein CASSPGTHTEAFF.